A single sample is the source of the 23 T cell receptor beta chains below, sequenced in a study of monozygotic twins with inflammatory bowel disease. Using the 5' RACE reads, TCRdb records one entry per CDR3 protein without DNA. The sample table includes over 110,000 distinct CDR3 sequences. The sequenced sample was blood. These receptors came from a human donor with ulcerative colitis or Crohn's disease, or a healthy co-twin of an affected twin (not recorded which).

The rearrangement joins TRBV5-5 to TRBJ2-5; the TRBD1 assignment by TCRdb is unverifiable without DNA. Per germline, CDR1 SGHKS and CDR2 YYEKEE (reference sequence). The CDR3 totals 16 residues. CDR3 loop: CASSLLTGIGAETQYF.

The chain uses TRBV11-3 and TRBJ2-2; TCRdb outputs TRBD1, but without DNA this stays unchecked. There are 14 residues in the CDR3. The germline V gene has CDR1 SGHNT and CDR2 YENEEA. The CDR3 spells CASSLDRGSGELFF.

The chain uses TRBV19 and TRBJ1-5. Germline CDR1 is LNHDA and CDR2 is SQIVND (reference sequence). This CDR3 has 16 amino acids. The CDR3 sequence: CASRSQPNYSNQPQHF.

This chain uses TRBV4-2 with TRBJ2-7; TCRdb's D gene call, TRBD1, goes unchecked for lack of DNA. Germline V gene data show CDR1 as LGHNA and CDR2 as YNFKEQ. This CDR3 is 16 amino acids long. This chain's CDR3 is CASSQSGTGPPYEQYF.

V gene TRBV12-3 or TRBV12-4 combines with J gene TRBJ2-4; lacking DNA, the TRBD1 call made by TCRdb goes unchecked. This CDR3 spans 12 amino acids. CDR3: CASSFGGNIQYF.

This chain uses TRBV6-6 with TRBJ2-1. Germline CDR1 and CDR2: MNHNY and SVGAGI (reference sequence). The CDR3 is 14 amino acids. CDR3 sequence: CASSYSSEYNEQFF.

V is TRBV5-1 and J is TRBJ2-2; TCRdb outputs TRBD2, but without DNA this stays unchecked. CDR3 size: 15 residues. Germline values: CDR1 SGHRS, CDR2 YFSETQ. The CDR3 sequence: CASSAGTRGTGELFF.

V is TRBV12-3 or TRBV12-4 and J is TRBJ1-5; TCRdb outputs TRBD1, but without DNA this stays unchecked. The CDR3 consists of 13 residues. CDR3 region: CASTLTGGQPQHF.

This chain connects TRBV20-1 to TRBJ2-2; TCRdb reports TRBD2, a call that lacks DNA to check it against. The CDR3 length is 15 residues. CDR1 and CDR2 from the germline V gene are DFQATT and SNEGSKA (reference sequence). CDR3 protein: CSAIQGRRNTGELFF.

The rearrangement links TRBV7-2 to TRBJ2-7; there is no DNA to check the TCRdb D call of TRBD1. There are 15 residues in the CDR3. CDR1 SGHTA and CDR2 FQGNSA come from the germline V gene. CDR3 sequence reads: CASSLLSTGTYEQYF.

The rearrangement links TRBV20-1 to TRBJ2-5; the TCRdb D gene call, TRBD2, has no DNA to confirm it. Looked up from germline, CDR1 is DFQATT and CDR2 is SNEGSKA (reference sequence). CDR3 length: 15 residues. CDR3 sequence reads: CSARAGGGSQETQYF.

V and J are TRBV10-3 and TRBJ2-3; there is no DNA to check the TCRdb D call of TRBD2. The germline CDR1 and CDR2 sequences are ENHRY and SYGVKD. The CDR3 totals 15 residues. CDR3 sequence reads: CAISDSGARTDTQYF.

CDR3 protein: CASSLEWDSTNTGELFF. The rearrangement uses TRBV7-9 and TRBJ2-2; the D call of TRBD1 rests on TCRdb alone, since no DNA is present to check it. Germline V gene lookup returns CDR1 SEHNR and CDR2 FQNEAQ (reference sequence). This CDR3 is 17 amino acids long.

The chain employs TRBV3-1 and TRBJ2-5. The CDR3 loop spans 14 amino acids. Germline CDR1 LGHDT, CDR2 YNNKEL (reference sequence). The CDR3 spells CASSPTSVGGTQYF.

The rearrangement links TRBV5-1 to TRBJ1-1. This CDR3 is 13 amino acids long. In germline, CDR1 is SGHRS, CDR2 YFSETQ. Here the CDR3 reads CASSFIDYTEAFF.

V usage is TRBV6-1 and J usage is TRBJ1-3; the D call of TRBD1 rests on TCRdb alone, since no DNA is present to check it. Germline loops: CDR1 MNHNS, CDR2 SASEGT. The CDR3 loop spans 15 amino acids. This chain's CDR3 is CASSFAGTALDAIYF.

V is TRBV6-2 or TRBV6-3 and J is TRBJ2-3; the TCRdb D gene call, TRBD1, has no DNA to confirm it. The V gene's germline CDR1 is MNHEY and CDR2 SVGEGT. There are 14 residues in the CDR3. The CDR3 sequence: CASSLGGYPDTQYF.

The CDR3 protein is CASSLETYGYTF. The chain couples TRBV5-1 to TRBJ1-2. The CDR3 consists of 12 residues. Germline lookup yields CDR1 SGHRS and CDR2 YFSETQ.

The chain employs TRBV7-9 and TRBJ2-1; TCRdb gives TRBD1 as the D gene, but with no DNA this cannot be confirmed. CDR1 SEHNR and CDR2 FQNEAQ come from the germline V gene (reference sequence). This CDR3 has 16 residues. CDR3 protein: CASSFRGSSSYNEQFF.

The chain links TRBV6-2 or TRBV6-3 to TRBJ1-1; TCRdb's assignment of TRBD1 cannot be checked, as there is no DNA. CDR1 is MNHEY, CDR2 SVGEGT, per germline. The CDR3 length is 15 residues. CDR3 protein: CASSYPTGMNTEAFF.

The chain combines TRBV7-2 with TRBJ2-7. The germline V gene encodes CDR1 SGHTA and CDR2 FQGNSA. CDR3 length: 12 residues. The CDR3 loop is CASSTFNGEQYF.

The rearrangement joins TRBV28 to TRBJ2-2; TCRdb outputs TRBD1, but without DNA this stays unchecked. Germline V lookup: CDR1 MDHEN, CDR2 SYDVKM. The CDR3 has 13 residues. This chain's CDR3 is CASHGKGTGELFF.

This sequence joins TRBV10-3 and TRBJ1-5; TCRdb selects TRBD1, and the lack of DNA leaves this call unchecked. Germline CDR1 ENHRY, CDR2 SYGVKD. CDR3 length: 17 amino acids. The CDR3 sequence is CAISPGPSFARNQPQHF.